The source of this T cell receptor beta chain is a study of blood T cells in healthy people across ages. Study results and caveats: Per million T cells, the diversity of TCR beta decreased roughly linearly as age advanced. Unsorted PBMCs blocked a conclusive comparison of naive and antigen-experienced cells.

The V gene end was trimmed by 5 bases and the J gene end by 6 bases; junction bases not matched to a gene: 7. CDR3 length: 13 residues. This clonotype was recorded a few times. Its specificity is unknown. Using a J-beta primer mix together with a sample-barcoded 5' primer, a second PCR was run for roughly 6 to 11 cycles. TCRdb recomputed calls from the 5' RACE reads with MiXCR, one row per CDR3 protein. The sample lists about 1.8 million distinct CDR3 sequences; about 50% were seen once. The chain joins TRBV12-3 or TRBV12-4 to TRBJ2-7, with 7 positions matching TRBD1. The origin of this receptor is a middle-aged woman in good health. Sequenced input: blood. CDR3 region: CASSPGTASEQYF. In nucleotides, the CDR3 is TGTGCCAGCAGTCCCGGGACAGCCTCCGAGCAGTACTTC.